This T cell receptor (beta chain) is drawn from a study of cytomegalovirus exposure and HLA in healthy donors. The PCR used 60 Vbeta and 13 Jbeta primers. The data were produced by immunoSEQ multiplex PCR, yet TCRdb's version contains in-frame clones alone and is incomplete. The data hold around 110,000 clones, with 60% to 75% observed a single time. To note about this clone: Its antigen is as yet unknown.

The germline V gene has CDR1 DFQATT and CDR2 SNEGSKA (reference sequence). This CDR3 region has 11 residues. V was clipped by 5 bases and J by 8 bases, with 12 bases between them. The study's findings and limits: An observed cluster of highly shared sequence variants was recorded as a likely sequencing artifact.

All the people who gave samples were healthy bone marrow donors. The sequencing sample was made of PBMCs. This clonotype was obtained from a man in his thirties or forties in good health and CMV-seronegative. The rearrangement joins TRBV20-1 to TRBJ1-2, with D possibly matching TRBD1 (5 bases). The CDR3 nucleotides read TGCAGTGCTCCGGGGAGGGGAGGCTACACCTTC. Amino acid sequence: CSAPGRGGYTF.